This T cell receptor beta chain stems from a study of Tregs in tolerant kidney transplant recipients. The ends were cut back, 3 bases at V and 1 base at J, with 14 bases in the middle. Per the germline V gene, CDR1 is SGHNT and CDR2 is YENEEA. The CDR3 is 16 amino acids. To note about this clone: Antigen: not known.

The repertoire was sequenced with immunoSEQ multiplex PCR; TCRdb's copy has only in-frame clones and lacks some. The sample contains under 90,000 clones, roughly 91% of which appear only once. General study results and limits: The most relevant donor-specific Treg TCRbeta repertoire apparently came from expansion with activated donor B cells.

The nonmyeloablative bone marrow transplants came from related graft donors, with transient mixed chimerism. This rearrangement joins TRBV11-3 to TRBJ2-3, with D tentatively TRBD2 (7 bases). The TCR sequence derives from a human patient who received a combined kidney and bone marrow transplant. Certain T cells may be donor cells from the graft. The sequenced sample was CD4+ T cells from blood (PBMCs), obtained 24 months after the transplant. In nucleotides, the CDR3 is TGTGCCAGCAGCTTTGGGCGGGGGCTTGGCACAGATACGCAGTATTTT. Translated, it gives CASSFGRGLGTDTQYF.